One and the same sample provided the 27 T cell receptor beta chains below, sequenced in a study of blood T cell repertoires in COVID-19. Profiling relied on immunoSEQ multiplex PCR, and the TCRdb table lists in-frame clones only, not all of them. The table has 55,000 to 65,000 clones, 80% to 95% seen once; the top ten hold 7% to 10%. The material sequenced was peripheral blood. These receptors were obtained from a woman aged 80 or older with active COVID-19.

The chain uses TRBV5-4 and TRBJ2-7; TRBD2 matches 11 bases. V trimming: 4 bases; J trimming: 6 bases; junction bases outside the gene matches: 9. CDR3 length: 15 residues. Germline V gives CDR1 SGHNT, CDR2 YYREEE (reference sequence). The CDR3 coding sequence is TGTGCCAGCAGCCCGGGACTAGCGGACCTCCCCGAGCAGTACTTC. It codes for CASSPGLADLPEQYF.

The chain uses TRBV14 and TRBJ1-2; D is undetermined. CDR3 length: 15 amino acids. CDR1 is SGHDN, CDR2 FVKESK, per germline. Trimming shortened V by 1 base and J by 4 bases, and 13 bases separated the two germline ends. The CDR3 coding sequence is TGTGCCAGCAGCCAAGGGCTGGGCCTTTTCTATGGCTACACCTTC. Translation: CASSQGLGLFYGYTF.

The V and J genes are TRBV29-1 and TRBJ2-5; 10 bases map to TRBD2. With 0 bases clipped from V and 5 bases from J, the junction kept 6 bases outside the gene matches. This CDR3 comprises 15 residues. Per the germline V gene, CDR1 is SQVTM and CDR2 is ANQGSEA. Here the CDR3 reads CSVEDSGRAFETQYF. In nucleotides, the CDR3 is TGCAGCGTTGAAGACAGCGGGAGGGCCTTTGAGACCCAGTACTTC.

In this sample, this clone turned up a few times. This chain uses TRBV11-3 with TRBJ2-7, with TRBD1 identical over 8 bases. This CDR3 region has 14 residues. Germline trimming cut 5 bases from V and 1 base from J; bases unmatched to any gene: 4. Germline assignment: CDR1 SGHNT and CDR2 YENEEA. Here the CDR3 reads CASSHGDRSYEQYF. The DNA of the CDR3 is TGTGCCAGCAGCCACGGGGACAGGTCCTACGAGCAGTACTTC. The variable domain in full, with the rest retrieved from reference TRBV11-3 and TRBJ2-7, is EAGVVQSPRYKIIEKKQPVAFWCNPISGHNTLYWYLQNLGQGPELLIRYENEEAVDDSQLPKDRFSAERLKGVDSTLKIQPAELGDSAVYLCASSHGDRSYEQYFGPGTRLTVT.

The chain combines TRBV5-4 with TRBJ1-1; the D gene is possibly TRBD1 (6 bases). V lost 0 bases to trimming and J lost 3 bases, with 12 bases between them. Germline V gives CDR1 SGHNT, CDR2 YYREEE (reference sequence). The CDR3 length is 15 residues. CDR3: CASSLASGVYTEAFF. CDR3 DNA: TGTGCCAGCAGCTTGGCTTCAGGGGTGTACACTGAAGCTTTCTTT.

This chain joins TRBV5-8 and TRBJ2-7, with 10 positions matching TRBD1. CDR1 and CDR2 from the germline V gene are SGHTS and YDEGEE. Trimming at V came to 4 bases and at J to 6 bases, leaving 4 bases not matched to a gene. The CDR3 is made up of 13 amino acids. The CDR3 sequence is CASSQDRGSEQYF. The CDR3 nucleotides read TGTGCCAGCAGCCAGGACAGGGGGAGCGAGCAGTACTTC.

This chain links TRBV5-1 with TRBJ1-2; D gene uncertain. Germline V CDR1 and CDR2: SGHRS, YFSETQ. Trimming pared 0 bases from V and 4 bases from J, leaving 10 bases between. CDR3 size: 14 residues. CDR3 in amino acids: CASSLDTESYGYTF. The CDR3 DNA reads as TGCGCCAGCAGCTTGGATACCGAGTCCTATGGCTACACCTTC.

The V call is TRBV3-1 (or the pseudogene TRBV3-2), the J call TRBJ2-2; D is possibly TRBD2 (6 bases). V was trimmed by 1 base and J by 1 base, leaving 10 bases between them. CDR3 length equals 16 residues. From germline, CDR1 is LGHDT and CDR2 YNNKEL (reference sequence). The CDR3 reads CASSQGRAGNTGELFF. The CDR3 DNA is TGTGCCAGCAGCCAAGGGCGAGCGGGGAACACCGGGGAGCTGTTTTTT.

This chain joins TRBV10-1 and TRBJ1-4, with D possibly being TRBD1 (6 bases). The V and J ends lost 2 bases and 3 bases respectively, with 13 bases between them. Germline CDR1 and CDR2: WNHNN and SYGVQD (reference sequence). The CDR3 is made up of 16 amino acids. In DNA form, the CDR3 reads TGCGCCAGCAGTGAGCCCAGACAGGTCCCTAATGAAAAACTGTTTTTT. Translated, it gives CASSEPRQVPNEKLFF.

V usage is TRBV28 and J usage is TRBJ2-1; the match to TRBD2 covers 10 bases. V lost 11 bases to trimming and J lost 8 bases; unmatched junction nucleotides: 6. This CDR3 is built from 12 residues. The V gene's germline CDR1 is MDHEN and CDR2 SYDVKM. The CDR3 here is CASRTSGDEQFF. The CDR3 DNA reads TGTGCCTCCCGGACTAGCGGCGATGAGCAGTTCTTC.

The chain joins TRBV10-3 to TRBJ1-2; the D gene is possibly TRBD1 (6 bases). The CDR3 totals 16 residues. The germline CDR1 and CDR2 sequences are ENHRY and SYGVKD. Trimming pared 0 bases from V and 4 bases from J, leaving 15 bases between. The CDR3 sequence is CAISESDSPFSYGYTF. The CDR3 DNA follows: TGTGCCATCAGTGAGTCGGACAGCCCATTCTCCTATGGCTACACCTTC.

The CDR3 sequence: CSAGGGQETQYF. CDR3 DNA: TGCAGCGCAGGGGGGGGCCAAGAGACCCAGTACTTC. The chain couples TRBV29-1 to TRBJ2-5; D could derive from TRBD1 or TRBD2 (7 bases each). V lost 7 bases, J lost 1 base, and 10 bases lay in between. In germline, CDR1 is SQVTM, CDR2 ANQGSEA. There are 12 residues in the CDR3.

Within the sample, this clone is medium-sized (0.01 to 0.1%). The rearrangement uses TRBV5-4 and TRBJ1-2; tentative D call: TRBD1 (6 bases). This CDR3 spans 13 amino acids. CDR1 is SGHNT, CDR2 YYREEE, per germline (reference sequence). The V and J ends lost 4 bases and 4 bases respectively, with 11 bases between them. In DNA, the CDR3 is TGTGCCAGCAGCCGGACGGACAGCTATGGCTACACCTTC. This codes for CASSRTDSYGYTF.

The genes are TRBV15 and TRBJ2-5; 10 bases line up with TRBD1. Germline values: CDR1 LNHNV, CDR2 YYDKDF (reference sequence). V gave up 5 bases and J gave up 4 bases; unmatched junction bases: 10. This CDR3 is 16 amino acids long. CDR3 coding DNA: TGTGCCACCAGCTCCGATCGGGGACAGGGGAGAGAGACCCAGTACTTC. Protein product: CATSSDRGQGRETQYF.

This clone was recorded once. The chain links TRBV2 to TRBJ1-4; D is uncertain. With 1 base removed from V and 8 bases from J, the gap between germline ends came to 14 bases. CDR3 length equals 15 residues. The germline V gene has CDR1 SNHLY and CDR2 FYNNEI. The CDR3 protein is CASSEVPGVEEKLFF. In DNA form, the CDR3 reads TGTGCCAGCAGTGAAGTTCCCGGGGTTGAGGAAAAACTGTTTTTT.

The CDR3 DNA is TGTGCCAGCAGCAGGAGGCAGGATAGCACAGATACGCAGTATTTT. This sequence encodes CASSRRQDSTDTQYF. V usage is TRBV5-4 and J usage is TRBJ2-3, with a tentative D call TRBD2 (5 bases). Between the trimmed V and J ends, which lost 4 bases and 0 bases, there was a span of 12 bases. The germline CDR1 and CDR2 sequences are SGHNT and YYREEE (reference sequence). This CDR3 comprises 15 residues.

The table lists this clone with a few counts. This sequence joins TRBV28 and TRBJ2-7; perhaps TRBD2 as D (5 bases). This CDR3 comprises 12 residues. Deletions cut 7 bases from V and 2 bases from J, with 9 bases between. Germline lookup yields CDR1 MDHEN and CDR2 SYDVKM. CDR3 loop: CASTGNPYEQYF. The CDR3 nucleotides are TGTGCCAGCACGGGGAATCCCTACGAGCAGTACTTC.

This clone was detected only once. V is TRBV2 and J is TRBJ2-3, with a weak D call TRBD2 (7 bases). Germline V gives CDR1 SNHLY, CDR2 FYNNEI. The CDR3 has 15 residues. The V end lost 6 bases, the J end lost 3 bases, and 16 bases lay between the germline ends. The CDR3 DNA sequence: TGTGCCAGCAGGAGTGGGGGGGGCTGGACAGATACGCAGTATTTT. Encoded protein: CASRSGGGWTDTQYF.

The rearrangement joins TRBV10-2 to TRBJ2-1; TRBD2 is a possible D gene (5 bases). Germline CDR1 is WSHSY and CDR2 is SAAADI. Trimming removed 8 bases at V and 3 bases at J, with 23 bases between. The length of the CDR3 is 17 residues. CDR3 in DNA: TGCGCCAGCTCACTTCCGGGAACAGCGACCCGCTACAATGAGCAGTTCTTC. Its protein product is CASSLPGTATRYNEQFF.

The rearrangement uses TRBV19 and TRBJ2-3; a possible D gene is TRBD2 (6 bases). CDR1 and CDR2 (germline): LNHDA, SQIVND (reference sequence). The CDR3 runs 16 residues. V shed 5 bases and J shed 0 bases, with 15 bases lying between them. For the CDR3, the DNA is TGTGCCAGTAGTGCCCGACTAGGAGCAAGCACAGATACGCAGTATTTT. The encoded protein is CASSARLGASTDTQYF.

The chain is built from TRBV29-1 and TRBJ1-4, with D uncertain. The V end was cut by 4 bases, the J end by 8 bases, with 14 bases between. Germline V gene lookup returns CDR1 SQVTM and CDR2 ANQGSEA. The CDR3 loop spans 13 amino acids. CDR3 residues: CSVVLSVGEKLFF. The DNA of the CDR3 is TGCAGCGTTGTCCTGAGCGTCGGGGAAAAACTGTTTTTT.

This chain connects TRBV5-1 to TRBJ2-1, with D hard to call. This CDR3 region has 15 residues. The germline CDR1 and CDR2 sequences are SGHRS and YFSETQ. Trimming left V 5 bases short and J 5 bases short, with 17 bases between. The CDR3: CASRAISQNHNEQFF. CDR3 coding DNA: TGCGCCAGCAGAGCCATTTCACAGAACCACAATGAGCAGTTCTTC. Using reference TRBV5-1 and TRBJ2-1 for the parts outside the CDR3, the full variable domain is KAGVTQTPRYLIKTRGQQVTLSCSPISGHRSVSWYQQTPGQGLQFLFEYFSETQRNKGNFPGRFSGRQFSNSRSEMNVSTLELGDSALYLCASRAISQNHNEQFFGPGTRLTVL.

This chain uses TRBV7-2 with TRBJ2-7; 11 bases map to TRBD2. J gave up 2 bases and V 4 bases, and 4 bases lay outside the gene matches. Germline loops: CDR1 SGHTA, CDR2 FQGNSA. The CDR3 is 15 residues long. The CDR3 DNA follows: TGTGCCAGCAGCTCTAGCGGGGGGTCCCCCTACGAGCAGTACTTC. This codes for CASSSSGGSPYEQYF.

The chain links TRBV5-6 to TRBJ1-1; a possible D gene is TRBD1 (6 bases). Trimming removed 4 bases from V and 8 bases from J, with 9 bases in between. CDR3 length equals 11 residues. Germline V gene data show CDR1 as SGHDT and CDR2 as YYEEEE. The CDR3 coding sequence is TGTGCCAGCAGCACGGACAGCGAAGCTTTCTTT. This codes for CASSTDSEAFF.

V gene TRBV5-1 combines with J gene TRBJ2-5; 7 positions match TRBD2. Looked up from germline, CDR1 is SGHRS and CDR2 is YFSETQ. Losses at the gene ends were 6 bases for V and 5 bases for J; bases not matched to a gene: 13. This CDR3 has 15 amino acids. The CDR3: CASILTLAAPETQYF. In DNA form, the CDR3 reads TGCGCCAGCATCCTGACCCTAGCGGCCCCCGAGACCCAGTACTTC.

This chain links TRBV6-6 with TRBJ2-7, with 7 bases aligning to TRBD1. The CDR3 consists of 13 residues. Trimming took 1 base from V and 6 from J; bases not matched to a gene: 3. Germline CDR1 reads MNHNY; CDR2 reads SVGAGI (reference sequence). The CDR3 DNA sequence: TGTGCCAGCAGTTACTGGCCAGGGGGCGAGCAGTACTTC. Its protein is CASSYWPGGEQYF.

The genes are TRBV2 and TRBJ2-7, with D maybe TRBD1 (6 bases). This CDR3 has 14 amino acids. Trimming left V 1 base short and J 2 bases short, with 9 bases between. Germline values: CDR1 SNHLY, CDR2 FYNNEI. The CDR3 protein is CASSEGPGAYEQYV. The CDR3, as DNA: TGTGCCAGCAGTGAAGGGCCAGGGGCCTACGAGCAGTACGTC.